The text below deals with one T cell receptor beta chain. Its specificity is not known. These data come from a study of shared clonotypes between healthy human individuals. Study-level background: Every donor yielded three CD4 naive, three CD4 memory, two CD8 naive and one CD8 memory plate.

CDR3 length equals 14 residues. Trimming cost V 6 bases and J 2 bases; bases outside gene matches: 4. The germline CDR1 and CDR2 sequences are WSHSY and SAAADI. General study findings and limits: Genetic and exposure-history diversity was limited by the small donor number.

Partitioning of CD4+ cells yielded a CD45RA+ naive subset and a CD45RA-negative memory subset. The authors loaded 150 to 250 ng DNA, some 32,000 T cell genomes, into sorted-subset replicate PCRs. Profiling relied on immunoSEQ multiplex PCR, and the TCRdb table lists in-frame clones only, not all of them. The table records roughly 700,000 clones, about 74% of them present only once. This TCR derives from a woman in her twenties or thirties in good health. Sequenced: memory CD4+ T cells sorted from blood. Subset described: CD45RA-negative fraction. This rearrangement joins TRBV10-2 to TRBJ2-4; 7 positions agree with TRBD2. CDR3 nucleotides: TGCGCCAGCAGCCGGGGGGAGACCAAAAACATTCAGTACTTC. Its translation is CASSRGETKNIQYF.